Listed below are T cell receptor beta chains from one sample, sequenced in a study of shared clonotypes between healthy human individuals. Generated by immunoSEQ multiplex PCR, the TCRdb table keeps only in-frame clones and is missing some. The data hold roughly 2 million clones, with 85% to 95% observed a single time. Sample: naive CD4+ T cells sorted from blood. The receptors were sampled from a young man in good health. Both conserved end residues are part of each CDR3. D genes are given only for firm matches. Expanded clones are given a class, and other clones once, few, many or no size at all.

CDR3nt | CDR3aa | j_gene | abundance | d_gene | v_gene
TGTGCCAGCTCGCGGGCCCCCACAGATACGCAGTATTTT | CASSRAPTDTQYF | TRBJ2-3 | . | . | TRBV6-5
TGTGCCAGTACCCAACAGGGTTGGGGCACTGAAGCTTTCTTT | CASTQQGWGTEAFF | TRBJ1-1 | . | . | TRBV19
TGCGCCAGCAGTGAGAATATTAACTACGAGCAGTACTTC | CASSENINYEQYF | TRBJ2-7 | . | . | TRBV10-1
TGTGCCAGTAGTATTGGCCAGACTGAGTCACCCCTCCACTTT | CASSIGQTESPLHF | TRBJ1-6 | . | . | TRBV19
TGCGCCAGCAGCCTCCGGGACAGGGCAAACAATGAGCAGTTCTTC | CASSLRDRANNEQFF | TRBJ2-1 | . | TRBD1 | TRBV5-1
TGTGCCAGCAGCCAAGTTTCGGTGAACACTGAAGCTTTCTTT | CASSQVSVNTEAFF | TRBJ1-1 | . | . | TRBV4-2
TGCGCCAGCAGCCAAGACCGACAGATCCCTGGAAACACCATATATTTT | CASSQDRQIPGNTIYF | TRBJ1-3 | . | . | TRBV4-3
TGTGCTAGCAGCTTAATCGGGGGTCGCTTCGCCACCGGGGAGCTGTTTTTT | CASSLIGGRFATGELFF | TRBJ2-2 | . | . | TRBV7-7
TGCGCCAGCAGCCCGGGGACAGAACGCCCTATATCACCCCTCCACTTT | CASSPGTERPISPLHF | TRBJ1-6 | once | TRBD1 | TRBV4-1
TGTGCCAGCAGCTTGCTACAGGGGCCAGAGACCCAGTACTTC | CASSLLQGPETQYF | TRBJ2-5 | . | TRBD1 | TRBV5-4
TGTGCCAGCAGTGAAATCAGGGGAACCGGGGAGCTGTTTTTT | CASSEIRGTGELFF | TRBJ2-2 | . | . | TRBV2
TGTGCCAGCACACGGGACCAGGGTGAAAAACTGTTTTTT | CASTRDQGEKLFF | TRBJ1-4 | . | . | TRBV9
TGTGCCAGCAGCACAGAAACAGGGGGATTTTACGAGCAGTACTTC | CASSTETGGFYEQYF | TRBJ2-7 | . | TRBD1 | TRBV7-6
TGTGCCAGCAGCTTAGGGGGGACGAAACCCTACGAGCAGTACTTC | CASSLGGTKPYEQYF | TRBJ2-7 | . | . | TRBV7-9
TGTGCCATCAGTGAGTCTGGGGTACAGATGAACACTGAAGCTTTCTTT | CAISESGVQMNTEAFF | TRBJ1-1 | . | . | TRBV10-3
TGCGCCAGCAGTCGGACTAGCGGGAACACCGGGGAGCTGTTTTTT | CASSRTSGNTGELFF | TRBJ2-2 | . | TRBD2 | TRBV4-1
TGTGCCAGCAGCCTACAGGGGGCAGCTAATGAAAAACTGTTTTTT | CASSLQGAANEKLFF | TRBJ1-4 | . | TRBD1 | TRBV5-6
TGTGCCAGCAGCAACCCAGGGGCCCGGGAAGGCTATGGCTACACCTTC | CASSNPGAREGYGYTF | TRBJ1-2 | . | . | TRBV28
TGTGCCAGCAGCTTATCAGGGGATGAGCAGTTCTTC | CASSLSGDEQFF | TRBJ2-1 | . | . | TRBV11-3
TGTGCCAGCAGGTCCGGGACAGTGAACACTGAAGCTTTCTTT | CASRSGTVNTEAFF | TRBJ1-1 | . | TRBD1 | TRBV28
TGCAGTGCGAGAACATTGGCAGATCTCCACTTT | CSARTLADLHF | TRBJ1-6 | . | . | TRBV20-1
TGTGCCAGCAGCTTGGCAGCCCGTAATGAAAAACTGTTTTTT | CASSLAARNEKLFF | TRBJ1-4 | . | . | TRBV5-6
TGTGCCAGCAGTGCCGAGGGGCCTCAGTACTTC | CASSAEGPQYF | TRBJ2-7 | . | . | TRBV6-1
TGTGCCAGCAGGATACAGGGGCTGCCCTCCTACGAGCAGTACTTC | CASRIQGLPSYEQYF | TRBJ2-7 | . | TRBD1 | TRBV2
TGTGCCACCACCGAGACCTATGGCTACACCTTC | CATTETYGYTF | TRBJ1-2 | . | . | TRBV10-3
TGCGCCAGCTTTACTAGCGTCGGCGACGAGCAGTACTTC | CASFTSVGDEQYF | TRBJ2-7 | . | TRBD2 | TRBV5-1
TGTGCCAGCGGGCCTCTGCAGCGGTACGAGCAGTACTTC | CASGPLQRYEQYF | TRBJ2-7 | once | . | TRBV7-9
TGTGCCTGGAGTGTATTAGGGGGTTTCTCTGGAAACACCATATATTTT | CAWSVLGGFSGNTIYF | TRBJ1-3 | once | . | TRBV30
TGTGCCAGCAGCTTATCCTCTTACAGGGGCCCTTCGGATACGCAGTATTTT | CASSLSSYRGPSDTQYF | TRBJ2-3 | once | TRBD1 | TRBV7-9
TGCGCCAGCAGCGGAGGGGATTACTATGGCTACACCTTC | CASSGGDYYGYTF | TRBJ1-2 | . | . | TRBV5-1
TGTGCCAGCAGTTACTCGAATGAAAACGAGCAGTACTTC | CASSYSNENEQYF | TRBJ2-7 | . | . | TRBV6-5
TGTGCCAGCAGCTACGGTCAGGGTCGGGAAAAACTGTTTTTT | CASSYGQGREKLFF | TRBJ1-4 | . | . | TRBV6-5
TGTGCCAGCAGGCAGCGGGAGAGCTCCTACGAGCAGTACTTC | CASRQRESSYEQYF | TRBJ2-7 | . | TRBD2 | TRBV6-5
TGTGCCAGCAGCTTGGCAGGGGGGTATGAAAAACTGTTTTTT | CASSLAGGYEKLFF | TRBJ1-4 | . | TRBD1 | TRBV5-8
TGTGCCAGCAGCTTTGGAGGGGTCCCGGGGAATTCACCCCTCCACTTT | CASSFGGVPGNSPLHF | TRBJ1-6 | . | . | TRBV7-6
TGTGCCATCAGTCCCGGGACTAGCGGGAGGGGATACAATGAGCAGTTCTTC | CAISPGTSGRGYNEQFF | TRBJ2-1 | . | TRBD2 | TRBV10-3
TGTGCCAGCATGGTTGGGGCATCCAATCAGCCCCAGCATTTT | CASMVGASNQPQHF | TRBJ1-5 | . | . | TRBV2
TGCGCCAGCAGCCTCCAGGACAGGGGGGATACGCAGTATTTT | CASSLQDRGDTQYF | TRBJ2-3 | . | TRBD1 | TRBV5-1
TGTGCCTGGAGTAAGAACCCTGGGACTGAAGCTTTCTTT | CAWSKNPGTEAFF | TRBJ1-1 | . | . | TRBV30
TGTGCCAGCAGTCTCTCCGGGACAGGGCCCTACGAGCAGTACTTC | CASSLSGTGPYEQYF | TRBJ2-7 | once | TRBD1 | TRBV28
TGTGCCAGCAGTTACTCCGGGATAGTGGGCCAAGAGACCCAGTACTTC | CASSYSGIVGQETQYF | TRBJ2-5 | . | . | TRBV6-6
TGCGCCAGCAGTGAGGGGCCGGGACAGGGTTACCACGAGCAGTACTTC | CASSEGPGQGYHEQYF | TRBJ2-7 | . | TRBD1 | TRBV10-1
TGTGCCAGCAGTGAGGACAGGGGGCCAGGTGGCTACACCTTC | CASSEDRGPGGYTF | TRBJ1-2 | . | TRBD1 | TRBV2
TGTGCCAGCAGCGTAGGGTTAGGGCAGGGGTGGGACGAGCAGTACTTC | CASSVGLGQGWDEQYF | TRBJ2-7 | . | . | TRBV9
TGTGCCACCAGGGCCAGCTCCTACGAGCAGTACTTC | CATRASSYEQYF | TRBJ2-7 | once | . | TRBV10-3
TGTGCCTGGGAAGGTAGCGATACGCAGTATTTT | CAWEGSDTQYF | TRBJ2-3 | . | . | TRBV30
TGTGCCATCCAGGGGGCTGGAAACACCATATATTTT | CAIQGAGNTIYF | TRBJ1-3 | . | TRBD1 | TRBV10-3
TGTGCCAGCAGCTTACAGGGTATGGACACTGAAGCTTTCTTT | CASSLQGMDTEAFF | TRBJ1-1 | . | . | TRBV7-3
TGTGCCAGCAGCCCAGACCAGGGGGCTGGGACCGGGGAGCTGTTTTTT | CASSPDQGAGTGELFF | TRBJ2-2 | . | TRBD1 | TRBV4-2
TGTGCCAGCAGTGAAAGGATTAGCGGGTTAGTGAGCTCCTACGAGCAGTACTTC | CASSERISGLVSSYEQYF | TRBJ2-7 | few | TRBD2 | TRBV25-1
TGTGCCAGAAGACGACCATCTAGGAACTACGAGCAGTACTTC | CARRRPSRNYEQYF | TRBJ2-7 | . | . | TRBV2
TGTGCCAGCAGAAAGCAGGGGGCGAACTCCTACGAGCAGTACTTC | CASRKQGANSYEQYF | TRBJ2-7 | . | TRBD1 | TRBV6-1
TGTGCCAGCAGTTTAGTGGGCGTAGCGGGGAGCCAAGAGACCCAGTACTTC | CASSLVGVAGSQETQYF | TRBJ2-5 | once | TRBD2 | TRBV28
TGTGCCAGCTACCAAAGGGGCAGCTCTGGGGCCAACGTCCTGACTTTC | CASYQRGSSGANVLTF | TRBJ2-6 | . | . | TRBV28
TGTGCCAGCAGTTACTATGACAGGTCTGCCTATGGCTACACCTTC | CASSYYDRSAYGYTF | TRBJ1-2 | . | . | TRBV6-5